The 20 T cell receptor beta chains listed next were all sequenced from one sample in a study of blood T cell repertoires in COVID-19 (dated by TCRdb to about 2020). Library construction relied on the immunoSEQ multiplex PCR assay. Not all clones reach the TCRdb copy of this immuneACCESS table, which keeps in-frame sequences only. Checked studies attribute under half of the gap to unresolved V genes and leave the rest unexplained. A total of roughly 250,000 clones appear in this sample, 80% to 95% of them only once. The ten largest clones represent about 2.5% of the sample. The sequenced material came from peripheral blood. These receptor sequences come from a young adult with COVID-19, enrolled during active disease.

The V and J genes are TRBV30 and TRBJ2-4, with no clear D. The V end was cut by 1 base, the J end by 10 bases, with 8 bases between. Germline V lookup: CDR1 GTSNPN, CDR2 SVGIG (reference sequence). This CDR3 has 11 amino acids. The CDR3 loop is CAWSATRIQYF. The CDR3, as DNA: TGTGCCTGGAGTGCGACGAGGATTCAGTACTTC.

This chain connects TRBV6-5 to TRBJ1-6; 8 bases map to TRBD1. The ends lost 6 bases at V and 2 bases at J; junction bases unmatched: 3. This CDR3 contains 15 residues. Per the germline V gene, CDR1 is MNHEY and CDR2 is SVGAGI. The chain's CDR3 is CASRDRVTYNSPLHF. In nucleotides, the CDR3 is TGTGCCAGCAGGGACAGGGTAACCTATAATTCACCCCTCCACTTT.

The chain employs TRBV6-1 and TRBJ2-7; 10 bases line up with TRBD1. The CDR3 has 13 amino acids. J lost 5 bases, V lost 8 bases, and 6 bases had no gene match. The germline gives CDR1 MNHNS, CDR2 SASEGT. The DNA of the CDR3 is TGTGCCAGCCTCCGGACAGGGGGTCACGAGCAGTACTTC. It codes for CASLRTGGHEQYF.

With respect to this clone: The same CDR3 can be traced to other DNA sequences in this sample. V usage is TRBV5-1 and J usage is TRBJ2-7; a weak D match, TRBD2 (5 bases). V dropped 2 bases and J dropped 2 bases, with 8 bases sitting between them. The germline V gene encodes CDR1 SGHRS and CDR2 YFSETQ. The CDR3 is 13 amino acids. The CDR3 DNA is TGCGCCAGCAGCTTAGCGGCCACCTACGAGCAGTACTTC. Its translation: CASSLAATYEQYF.

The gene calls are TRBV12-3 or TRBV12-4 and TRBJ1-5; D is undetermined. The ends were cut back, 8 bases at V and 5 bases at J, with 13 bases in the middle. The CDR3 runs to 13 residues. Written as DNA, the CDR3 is TGTGCCAGCTGTCACGACGGAGATCAGCCCCAGCATTTT. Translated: CASCHDGDQPQHF.

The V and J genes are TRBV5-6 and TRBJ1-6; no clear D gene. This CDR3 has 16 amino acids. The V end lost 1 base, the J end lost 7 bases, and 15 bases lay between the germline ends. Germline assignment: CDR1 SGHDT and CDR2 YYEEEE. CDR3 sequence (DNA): TGTGCCAGCAGCTTGAGAGCGGCAGGCCCAAATTCACCCCTCCACTTT. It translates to CASSLRAAGPNSPLHF.

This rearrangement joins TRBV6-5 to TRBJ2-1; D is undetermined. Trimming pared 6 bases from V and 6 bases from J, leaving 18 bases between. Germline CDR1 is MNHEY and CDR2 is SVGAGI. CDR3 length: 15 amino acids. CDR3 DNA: TGTGCCAGCAGGCAAGACTGGCCCGCGATCAATGAGCAGTTCTTC. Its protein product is CASRQDWPAINEQFF.

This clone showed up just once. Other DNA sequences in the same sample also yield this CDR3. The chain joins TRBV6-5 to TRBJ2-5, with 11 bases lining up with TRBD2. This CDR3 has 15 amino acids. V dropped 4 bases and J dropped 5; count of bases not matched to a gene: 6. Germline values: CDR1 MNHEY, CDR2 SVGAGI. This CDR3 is CASSLAGGPRETQYF. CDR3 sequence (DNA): TGTGCCAGCAGTTTAGCGGGAGGGCCCCGGGAGACCCAGTACTTC.

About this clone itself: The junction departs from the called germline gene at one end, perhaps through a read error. For the CDR3, the DNA is TGTGCCAGTAGTTTAGCGGGAGATACGCAGTATTTT. It codes for CASSLAGDTQYF. The genes are TRBV6-6 and TRBJ2-3; 7 bases line up with TRBD2. Germline-derived CDR1 and CDR2 are MNHNY and SVGAGI (reference sequence). The CDR3 is 12 residues long.

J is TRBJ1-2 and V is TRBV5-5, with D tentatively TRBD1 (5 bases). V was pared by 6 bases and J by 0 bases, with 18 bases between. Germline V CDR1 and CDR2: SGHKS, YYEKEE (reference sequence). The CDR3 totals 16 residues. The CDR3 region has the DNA TGTGCCAGCACCACCCCCTACAGGTCTTCTAACTATGGCTACACCTTC. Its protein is CASTTPYRSSNYGYTF.

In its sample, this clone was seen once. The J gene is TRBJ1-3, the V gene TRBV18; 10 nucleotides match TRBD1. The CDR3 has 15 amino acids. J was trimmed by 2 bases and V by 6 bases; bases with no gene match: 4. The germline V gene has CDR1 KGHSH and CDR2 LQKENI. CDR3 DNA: TGTGCCAGCTCGCGGGACAGGGGACCTGGAAACACCATATATTTT. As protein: CASSRDRGPGNTIYF.

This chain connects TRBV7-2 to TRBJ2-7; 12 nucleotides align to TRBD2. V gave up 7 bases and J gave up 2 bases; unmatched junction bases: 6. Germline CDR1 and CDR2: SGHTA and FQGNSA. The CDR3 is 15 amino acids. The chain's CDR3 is CASTSASGRAYEQYF. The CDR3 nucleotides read TGTGCCAGCACAAGCGCTAGCGGGAGGGCCTACGAGCAGTACTTC. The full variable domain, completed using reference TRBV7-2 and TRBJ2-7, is GAGVSQSPSNKVTEKGKDVELRCDPISGHTALYWYRQSLGQGLEFLIYFQGNSAPDKSGLPSDRFSAERTGGSVSTLTIQRTQQEDSAVYLCASTSASGRAYEQYFGPGTRLTVT.

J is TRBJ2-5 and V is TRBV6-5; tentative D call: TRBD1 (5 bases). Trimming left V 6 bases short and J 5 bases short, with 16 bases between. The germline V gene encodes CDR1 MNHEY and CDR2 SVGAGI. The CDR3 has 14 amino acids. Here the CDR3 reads CASSPPYHRETQYF. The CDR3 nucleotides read TGTGCCAGCAGCCCCCCCTACCACAGGGAGACCCAGTACTTC.

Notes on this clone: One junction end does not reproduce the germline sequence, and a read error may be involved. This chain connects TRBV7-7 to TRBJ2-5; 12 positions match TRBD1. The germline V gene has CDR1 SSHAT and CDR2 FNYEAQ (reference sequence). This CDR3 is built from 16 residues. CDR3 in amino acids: CASSYGDRGLQETQYF. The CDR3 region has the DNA TGTGCTAGCAGTTATGGGGACAGGGGGCTCCAAGAGACCCAGTACTTC.

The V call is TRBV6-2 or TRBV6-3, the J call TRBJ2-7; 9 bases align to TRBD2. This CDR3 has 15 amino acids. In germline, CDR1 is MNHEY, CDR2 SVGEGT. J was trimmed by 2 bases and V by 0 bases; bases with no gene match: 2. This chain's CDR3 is CASSYSPSGTYEQYF. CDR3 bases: TGTGCCAGCAGTTACTCGCCTAGCGGGACCTACGAGCAGTACTTC.

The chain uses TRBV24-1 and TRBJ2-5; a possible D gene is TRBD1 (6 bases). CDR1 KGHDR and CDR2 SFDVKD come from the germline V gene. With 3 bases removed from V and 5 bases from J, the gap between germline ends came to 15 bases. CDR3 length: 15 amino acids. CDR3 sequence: CATSDPRGGWETQYF. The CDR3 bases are TGTGCCACCAGTGATCCCCGAGGGGGTTGGGAGACCCAGTACTTC.

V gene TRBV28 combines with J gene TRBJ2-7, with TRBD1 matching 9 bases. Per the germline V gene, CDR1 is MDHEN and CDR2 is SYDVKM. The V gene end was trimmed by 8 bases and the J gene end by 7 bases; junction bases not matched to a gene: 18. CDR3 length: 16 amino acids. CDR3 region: CASAPNPTGGGYEQYF. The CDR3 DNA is TGTGCCAGCGCCCCGAACCCGACAGGGGGGGGTTATGAGCAGTACTTC.

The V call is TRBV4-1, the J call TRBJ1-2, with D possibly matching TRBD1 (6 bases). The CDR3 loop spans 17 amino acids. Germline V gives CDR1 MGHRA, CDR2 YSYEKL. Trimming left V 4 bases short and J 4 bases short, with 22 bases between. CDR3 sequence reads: CASSRTIRDARGYGYTF. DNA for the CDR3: TGCGCCAGCAGCCGCACAATCCGGGACGCCAGGGGCTATGGCTACACCTTC.

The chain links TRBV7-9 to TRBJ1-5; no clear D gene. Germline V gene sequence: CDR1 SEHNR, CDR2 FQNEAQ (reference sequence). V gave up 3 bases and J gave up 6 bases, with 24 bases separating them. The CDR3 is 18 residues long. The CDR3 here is CASSFSTGGGSTGQPQHF. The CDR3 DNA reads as TGTGCCAGCAGCTTCAGTACTGGCGGCGGGTCGACCGGTCAGCCCCAGCATTTT.

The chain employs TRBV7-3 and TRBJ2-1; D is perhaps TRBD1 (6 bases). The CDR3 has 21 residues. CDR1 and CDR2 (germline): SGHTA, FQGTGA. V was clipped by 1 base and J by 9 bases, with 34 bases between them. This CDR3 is CASSLMVSRTQGRAGPIEQFF. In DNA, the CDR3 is TGTGCCAGCAGCTTAATGGTCAGTCGGACCCAGGGGCGGGCCGGGCCAATTGAGCAGTTCTTC.